The 26 T cell receptor beta chains below all came from one sample that was sequenced in a study of graft-versus-host responses after intestinal transplantation. Method: immunoSEQ multiplex PCR; TCRdb's copy keeps in-frame clones and lacks some. In the table there are 85,000 to 100,000 clones, roughly 90% of which are singletons. Antigens for these TCRs are unknown. Material: unstimulated CD4+ T cells sorted from spleen or lymph node cells, obtained before intestinal transplant. Receptors were obtained from a human donor who received an intestinal transplant.

The J gene is TRBJ2-1, the V gene TRBV4-1; D ambiguous. Between the trimmed V and J ends, which lost 0 bases and 7 bases, there was a span of 4 bases. CDR3 length: 12 residues. Germline CDR1 MGHRA, CDR2 YSYEKL. CDR3 sequence: CASSQDRNEQFF. CDR3 coding DNA: TGCGCCAGCAGCCAAGATCGGAATGAGCAGTTCTTC.

The rearrangement joins TRBV5-1 to TRBJ2-3; 9 bases align to TRBD2. J lost 6 bases, V lost 2 bases, and 10 bases had no gene match. Germline V gene sequence: CDR1 SGHRS, CDR2 YFSETQ. The CDR3 consists of 16 residues. DNA of the CDR3: TGCGCCAGCAGCTTCGGTAGCGGGGGCCGTGGGGATACGCAGTATTTT. As protein: CASSFGSGGRGDTQYF.

The J gene is TRBJ1-5, the V gene TRBV7-6; D not resolved. The ends were cut back, 4 bases at V and 6 bases at J, with 19 bases in the middle. The CDR3 has 16 residues. Germline V gives CDR1 SGHVS, CDR2 FNYEAQ. This CDR3 reads CASSWRIGRGGQPQHF. The CDR3 coding sequence is TGTGCCAGCAGCTGGAGGATCGGCCGGGGAGGTCAGCCCCAGCATTTT. The full variable domain, completed using reference TRBV7-6 and TRBJ1-5, is GAGVSQSPRYKVTKRGQDVALRCDPISGHVSLYWYRQALGQGPEFLTYFNYEAQQDKSGLPNDRFSAERPEGSISTLTIQRTEQRDSAMYRCASSWRIGRGGQPQHFGDGTRLSIL.

The chain has TRBV5-4 and TRBJ2-7; D is possibly TRBD2 (6 bases). The germline V and J ends were trimmed by 4 bases and 6 bases, with 11 bases remaining between them. Germline V lookup: CDR1 SGHNT, CDR2 YYREEE (reference sequence). The CDR3 length is 12 residues. CDR3 DNA sequence: TGTGCCAGCAGCCCCCCCGGGGGCGAGCAGTACTTC. Protein sequence: CASSPPGGEQYF.

This rearrangement joins TRBV5-6 to TRBJ1-2; unclear D gene. Trimming cost V 0 bases and J 4 bases, with 16 bases left between them. Per the germline V gene, CDR1 is SGHDT and CDR2 is YYEEEE. The CDR3 has 16 amino acids. The CDR3 region has the DNA TGTGCCAGCAGCTTGGGAACTCAGGAACTCTTCTATGGCTACACCTTC. It specifies CASSLGTQELFYGYTF.

The V gene is TRBV10-2, the J gene TRBJ1-6; 9 bases match TRBD1. The CDR3 totals 14 residues. Trimming cost V 8 bases and J 9 bases; bases outside gene matches: 8. Per germline, CDR1 WSHSY and CDR2 SAAADI. In DNA, the CDR3 is TGCGCCAGCTCGGGGGGACAGGGTGGTTCACCCCTCCACTTT. Its protein product is CASSGGQGGSPLHF.

The chain joins TRBV5-8 to TRBJ1-2; maybe TRBD1 (6 bases). The V gene lost 1 base and the J gene lost 4 bases, with 23 bases spanning the gap. The CDR3 runs 18 residues. Germline CDR1 is SGHTS and CDR2 is YDEGEE. The CDR3 protein is CASSLLGRGPTASYGYTF. The CDR3 DNA reads as TGTGCCAGCAGCTTGCTGGGGCGGGGGCCCACGGCGTCCTATGGCTACACCTTC. Drawing the rest from reference TRBV5-8 and TRBJ1-2, the complete variable domain is EAGVTQSPTHLIKTRGQQATLRCSPISGHTSVYWYQQALGLGLQFLLWYDEGEERNRGNFPPRFSGRQFPNYSSELNVNALELEDSALYLCASSLLGRGPTASYGYTFGSGTRLTVV.

The sample holds a few counts of this clone. The rearrangement uses TRBV4-2 and TRBJ2-7, with D perhaps TRBD2 (5 bases). Germline CDR1 reads LGHNA; CDR2 reads YNFKEQ. The CDR3 sequence is 15 residues long. Trimming pared 0 bases from V and 6 bases from J, leaving 15 bases between. The CDR3 region is CASSQEGSAGVEQYF. CDR3 DNA: TGTGCCAGCAGCCAAGAAGGGTCCGCCGGGGTCGAGCAGTACTTC.

This clone was detected a few times. The junction does not match germline at one end; this may be a read error. The chain carries TRBV6-1 and TRBJ1-1, with 7 bases aligning to TRBD1. In germline, CDR1 is MNHNS, CDR2 SASEGT. The CDR3 is made up of 11 amino acids. The CDR3 sequence: CASLETGWSFF. CDR3 DNA: TGTGCCAGCCTAGAGACAGGGTGGAGCTTTTTT.

The chain links TRBV5-1 to TRBJ1-1; 10 nucleotides agree with TRBD1. Per the germline V gene, CDR1 is SGHRS and CDR2 is YFSETQ. V shed 1 base and J 4 bases; nucleotides not matched to a gene: 7. The CDR3 runs 16 residues. The CDR3 spells CASSLQGTGVGTEAFF. Here the CDR3 DNA reads TGCGCCAGCAGCTTGCAAGGGACAGGGGTGGGCACTGAAGCTTTCTTT. The whole variable domain, remainder taken from reference TRBV5-1 and TRBJ1-1, is KAGVTQTPRYLIKTRGQQVTLSCSPISGHRSVSWYQQTPGQGLQFLFEYFSETQRNKGNFPGRFSGRQFSNSRSEMNVSTLELGDSALYLCASSLQGTGVGTEAFFGQGTRLTVV.

V usage is TRBV12-1 and J usage is TRBJ1-6; no DNA check was done on the table's D call, TRBD1. TRBV12-1 is a listed pseudogene. The CDR3 is 15 amino acids. The DNA of the CDR3 is TGTGCCAGCACCCAGGGGGCAGTCAGCGGTTCACCCCTCCACTTT. Translated: CASTQGAVSGSPLHF.

The chain couples TRBV18 to TRBJ2-3, with 7 bases that match TRBD1. The germline gives CDR1 KGHSH, CDR2 LQKENI. This CDR3 spans 17 amino acids. With V trimmed by 0 bases and J by 0 bases, 6 bases remained unmatched. The CDR3 nucleotides are TGTGCCAGCTCACCACCAAACAGGGGTGGGAGCACAGATACGCAGTATTTT. It encodes CASSPPNRGGSTDTQYF.

This chain links TRBV18 with TRBJ2-1; TRBD2 aligns across 10 bases. V was pared by 2 bases and J by 6 bases, with 16 bases of the junction left unmatched. The length of the CDR3 is 19 residues. CDR1 is KGHSH, CDR2 LQKENI, per germline. The CDR3 loop reads CASSPSGGGRYTTRNEQFF. The CDR3 bases are TGTGCCAGCTCACCAAGCGGGGGGGGCCGCTACACGACCCGCAATGAGCAGTTCTTC.

This chain joins TRBV6-5 and TRBJ1-4, with no clear D. The CDR3 contains 16 residues. Trimming cost V 0 bases and J 0 bases, with 8 bases left between them. Germline V CDR1 and CDR2: MNHEY, SVGAGI. CDR3 sequence (DNA): TGTGCCAGCAGTTACTCAACTCTTACAACTAATGAAAAACTGTTTTTT. Protein sequence: CASSYSTLTTNEKLFF.

This rearrangement joins TRBV11-3 to TRBJ1-1; TRBD1 matches 7 bases. V trimming: 5 bases; J trimming: 0 bases; junction bases outside the gene matches: 12. Germline V gene sequence: CDR1 SGHNT, CDR2 YENEEA. The length of the CDR3 is 17 residues. The CDR3, as DNA: TGTGCCAGCAGCCAAGGGGGACAGAGCCCGATGAACACTGAAGCTTTCTTT. Its translation: CASSQGGQSPMNTEAFF.

The V gene is TRBV11-2, the J gene TRBJ1-2; 8 positions agree with TRBD1. Germline-derived CDR1 and CDR2 are SGHAT and FQNNGV. The CDR3 runs to 16 residues. V shed 5 bases and J 8 bases; nucleotides not matched to a gene: 16. The CDR3 loop reads CASSQNPGTGSGGYTF. CDR3 coding DNA: TGTGCCAGCAGCCAAAACCCGGGGACAGGTTCGGGAGGCTACACCTTC. Together with reference TRBV11-2 and TRBJ1-2, the CDR3 gives the full variable domain: EAGVAQSPRYKIIEKRQSVAFWCNPISGHATLYWYQQILGQGPKLLIQFQNNGVVDDSQLPKDRFSAERLKGVDSTLKIQPAKLEDSAVYLCASSQNPGTGSGGYTFGSGTRLTVV.

The chain is built from TRBV29-1 and TRBJ1-1; D possibly corresponds to TRBD1 (6 bases). The V end lost 8 bases, the J end lost 4 bases, and 11 bases lay between the germline ends. Germline V CDR1 and CDR2: SQVTM, ANQGSEA. CDR3 size: 11 residues. The CDR3 region has the DNA TGCAGCTCTGACAGGAGCACTGAAGCTTTCTTT. Its translation is CSSDRSTEAFF.

This chain links TRBV7-2 with TRBJ1-2; D is perhaps TRBD1 (6 bases). The ends were cut back, 5 bases at V and 7 bases at J, with 23 bases in the middle. There are 16 residues in the CDR3. Germline CDR1 SGHTA, CDR2 FQGNSA. CDR3 DNA sequence: TGTGCCAGCAGCACCCGGCGGGTGGGACAAGGGAGTGGCTACACCTTC. This encodes CASSTRRVGQGSGYTF.

The V gene is TRBV19, the J gene TRBJ1-1; a possible D gene is TRBD1 (5 bases). The CDR3 is 10 residues long. Trimming cost V 9 bases and J 5 bases, with 7 bases left between them. Germline loops: CDR1 LNHDA, CDR2 SQIVND (reference sequence). For the CDR3, the DNA is TGTGCCAGCCGGGGGACTGAAGCTTTCTTT. It specifies CASRGTEAFF.

This chain links TRBV18 with TRBJ1-2; D might be TRBD1 (6 bases). Trimming took 1 base from V and 8 from J, leaving 17 bases between them. This CDR3 contains 15 residues. Germline CDR1 reads KGHSH; CDR2 reads LQKENI. The CDR3 sequence is CASSPQDTGKGGYTF. The CDR3 nucleotides are TGTGCCAGCTCACCACAAGATACAGGGAAAGGAGGCTACACCTTC.

The chain joins TRBV29-1 to TRBJ2-1; 9 bases line up with TRBD1. Germline V gene lookup returns CDR1 SQVTM and CDR2 ANQGSEA. The CDR3 loop spans 14 amino acids. V was pared by 7 bases and J by 2 bases, with 6 bases of the junction left unmatched. CDR3 in amino acids: CSGLGQGPYNEQFF. CDR3 nucleotide sequence: TGCAGCGGGCTGGGACAGGGCCCCTACAATGAGCAGTTCTTC.

The chain recombines TRBV6-6 with TRBJ2-1, with 7 bases aligning to TRBD2. The CDR3 contains 12 residues. CDR1 is MNHNY, CDR2 SVGAGI, per germline (reference sequence). V lost 8 bases to trimming and J lost 2 bases; unmatched junction nucleotides: 0. DNA for the CDR3: TGTGCCAGCGGGGGGGCCTACAATGAGCAGTTCTTC. Its translation is CASGGAYNEQFF.

The J gene is TRBJ1-2, the V gene TRBV10-1, with a weak D call TRBD1 (5 bases). Per the germline V gene, CDR1 is WNHNN and CDR2 is SYGVQD (reference sequence). The CDR3 covers 13 residues. Trimming cost V 3 bases and J 2 bases, with 7 bases left between them. CDR3 in DNA: TGCGCCAGCAGTGACCAGGGCAACTATGGCTACACCTTC. Protein sequence: CASSDQGNYGYTF.

V is TRBV10-3 and J is TRBJ1-1; TRBD1 agrees at 7 bases. CDR1 is ENHRY, CDR2 SYGVKD, per germline. The CDR3 spans 12 residues. V was pared by 0 bases and J by 11 bases, with 3 bases of the junction left unmatched. CDR3 amino acids: CAISESGGLAFF. DNA of the CDR3: TGTGCCATCAGTGAGTCAGGGGGCCTTGCTTTCTTT.

The rearrangement uses TRBV29-1 and TRBJ1-3; a possible D gene is TRBD1 (5 bases). V dropped 4 bases and J dropped 4 bases, with 8 bases sitting between them. The CDR3 sequence is 12 residues long. Germline CDR1 reads SQVTM; CDR2 reads ANQGSEA. CDR3 bases: TGCAGCGTTGGGACACCCGGAAACACCATATATTTT. It is translated as CSVGTPGNTIYF.

The chain combines TRBV5-4 with TRBJ2-5; 11 positions match TRBD2. CDR1 SGHNT and CDR2 YYREEE come from the germline V gene (reference sequence). J gave up 6 bases and V 0 bases, and 4 bases lay outside the gene matches. The CDR3 has 15 residues. The CDR3 DNA is TGTGCCAGCAGCTTGGAGGCTAGCGGGAGGAAGACCCAGTACTTC. It specifies CASSLEASGRKTQYF.